The entry below describes one T cell receptor (beta chain). The sample originates from a study of technical replicates of blood from a handful of donors. The CDR3 sequence is 15 residues long. The germline CDR1 and CDR2 sequences are SGHVS and FNYEAQ. J was trimmed by 5 bases and V by 3 bases; bases with no gene match: 8. Generated by immunoSEQ multiplex PCR, the TCRdb table keeps only in-frame clones and is missing some. The sample records more than 75,000 clones, 93% being singletons. Sequencing was done on a sample of T cells isolated from PBMCs. The chain carries TRBV7-6 and TRBJ2-7; 9 nucleotides match TRBD1. This TCR was sampled from a human donor in good health. Here the CDR3 reads CASSFGTGNSNEQYF. The CDR3 region has the DNA TGTGCCAGCAGCTTCGGGACAGGGAATTCTAACGAGCAGTACTTC. Full variable domain (missing parts from reference TRBV7-6 and TRBJ2-7): GAGVSQSPRYKVTKRGQDVALRCDPISGHVSLYWYRQALGQGPEFLTYFNYEAQQDKSGLPNDRFSAERPEGSISTLTIQRTEQRDSAMYRCASSFGTGNSNEQYFGPGTRLTVT.